This record covers a single T cell receptor beta chain. Antigen: not known. TCRdb keeps only in-frame clones here, not all; method: immunoSEQ multiplex PCR. The table has some 45,000 clones, around 88% seen once. The source of the sample is a study of PD-L1 blockade in urothelial cancer. On the study more broadly: Blood yielded a median of around 150,000 T cells per sample. General study results and limits: Blood TCR clonality below the median before treatment was a predictor of better survival.

The germline gives CDR1 SGDLS, CDR2 YYNGEE. Trimming shortened V by 1 base and J by 7 bases, and 14 bases separated the two germline ends. The CDR3 is made up of 14 amino acids. Patients were living with locally advanced or metastatic urothelial carcinoma. The receptor was isolated from a man older than 75 with urothelial cancer. The chain employs TRBV9 and TRBJ1-2; tentative D call: TRBD1 (5 bases). The sample consisted of PBMCs, taken around atezolizumab (anti-PD-L1) treatment. The CDR3 bases are TGTGCCAGCAGCGTAAGAACCGGGGGTAGTGGCTACACCTTC. It encodes CASSVRTGGSGYTF.